This passage covers 24 T cell receptor beta chains from one sample sequenced in a study of T cells after yellow fever vaccination. MiXCR was run by TCRdb on the 5' RACE reads, yielding one entry per CDR3 protein. The sample includes 350,000 to 550,000 distinct CDR3 sequences, about 17% of them seen just once. Sample: PBMCs, taken before the yellow fever booster vaccination. These receptors came from a man between 18 and 29 years old who received the YFV17D yellow fever vaccine.

The chain is built from TRBV2 and TRBJ2-3; 7 bases are a match to TRBD1. V was clipped by 11 bases and J by 3 bases; unmatched bases: 8. Looked up from germline, CDR1 is SNHLY and CDR2 is FYNNEI. The CDR3 has 13 residues. CDR3 region: CAARTGETDTQYF. The CDR3 nucleotides are TGTGCCGCCAGGACAGGAGAAACAGATACGCAGTATTTT. The whole variable domain, remainder taken from reference TRBV2 and TRBJ2-3, is EPEVTQTPSHQVTQMGQEVILRCVPISNHLYFYWYRQILGQKVEFLVSFYNNEISEKSEIFDDQFSVERPDGSNFTLKIRSTKLEDSAMYFCAARTGETDTQYFGPGTRLTVL.

In its sample, this clonotype was seen a few times. This chain's CDR3 is CASSFSFGGRSHEQYV. CDR3 DNA: TGCGCCAGCAGCTTTTCTTTCGGGGGGCGAAGCCACGAGCAGTACGTC. The genes are TRBV5-1 and TRBJ2-7; possible D gene TRBD2, 7 bases. The V gene lost 2 bases and the J gene lost 5 bases, with 20 bases spanning the gap. Germline CDR1 and CDR2: SGHRS and YFSETQ. The CDR3 covers 16 residues.

J is TRBJ2-7 and V is TRBV4-3; 14 bases are shared with TRBD2. The junction had 4 bases not matched to a gene; V was cut back by 4 bases and J by 5 bases. The CDR3 runs to 15 residues. Germline assignment: CDR1 LGHNA and CDR2 YSLEER. The CDR3 region is CASSLGLAGGNEQYF. In nucleotides, the CDR3 is TGCGCCAGCAGCCTAGGACTAGCGGGGGGTAACGAGCAGTACTTC.

The chain's CDR3 is CASRESSSSYEQYF. CDR3 bases: TGTGCCAGCAGAGAGAGCTCAAGCTCCTACGAGCAGTACTTC. V gene TRBV12-3 or TRBV12-4 combines with J gene TRBJ2-7; D call uncertain. V was cut by 6 bases and J by 0 bases, with 12 bases left in between. This CDR3 contains 14 residues.

V is TRBV11-2 and J is TRBJ1-5; possibly TRBD1 for D (5 bases). The CDR3 has 14 amino acids. Trimming shortened V by 1 base and J by 8 bases, and 12 bases separated the two germline ends. CDR1 is SGHAT and CDR2 is FQNNGV in the germline V gene. The CDR3 bases are TGTGCCAGCAGCTTAGGGCAGGGCGCGGAGCCCCAGCATTTT. Amino acids: CASSLGQGAEPQHF.

This clonotype was observed a handful of times. V usage is TRBV7-2 and J usage is TRBJ2-2; unclear D gene. The CDR3 sequence is 16 residues long. Germline CDR1 reads SGHTA; CDR2 reads FQGNSA. V lost 5 bases to trimming and J lost 0 bases, with 13 bases between them. As DNA, the CDR3 is TGTGCCAGCAGCCACGCGACAACCGCGAACACCGGGGAGCTGTTTTTT. It translates to CASSHATTANTGELFF.

This chain uses TRBV29-1 with TRBJ1-1; the D gene is possibly TRBD1 (5 bases). The length of the CDR3 is 11 residues. V was clipped by 5 bases and J by 8 bases, with 12 bases between them. Germline assignment: CDR1 SQVTM and CDR2 ANQGSEA. In DNA, the CDR3 is TGCAGCGTTCACTATAGGGACGAAGCTTTCTTT. This translates into CSVHYRDEAFF.

V usage is TRBV12-5 and J usage is TRBJ2-7; 9 nucleotides agree with TRBD1. CDR1 and CDR2 from the germline V gene are LGHNT and FRNRAP. The ends lost 6 bases at V and 5 bases at J; junction bases unmatched: 5. The CDR3 length is 13 residues. CDR3 sequence: CASGWGQGDEQYF. CDR3 DNA: TGTGCTAGTGGCTGGGGACAGGGTGACGAGCAGTACTTC.

The V call is TRBV20-1, the J call TRBJ1-4; 7 bases agree with TRBD1. From germline, CDR1 is DFQATT and CDR2 SNEGSKA (reference sequence). With 3 bases clipped from V and 5 bases from J, the junction kept 3 bases outside the gene matches. There are 13 residues in the CDR3. CDR3 in amino acids: CSARTGRNEKLFF. In DNA form, the CDR3 reads TGCAGTGCTAGGACAGGGAGGAATGAAAAACTGTTTTTT.

This clonotype was counted a few times. The chain uses TRBV10-3 and TRBJ2-7; possible D gene TRBD1, 6 bases. In germline, CDR1 is ENHRY, CDR2 SYGVKD. This CDR3 region has 15 residues. Trimming stripped 3 bases from V and 2 bases from J, with 14 bases between. In nucleotides, the CDR3 is TGTGCCATCAGTGATTCGACAGGCACGCCCTACGAGCAGTACTTC. Amino acids: CAISDSTGTPYEQYF.

The rearrangement joins TRBV4-2 to TRBJ2-5; 8 bases are shared with TRBD2. This CDR3 is built from 15 residues. Trimming took 2 bases from V and 0 from J; bases not matched to a gene: 2. CDR1 and CDR2 from the germline V gene are LGHNA and YNFKEQ. Here the CDR3 DNA reads TGTGCCAGCAGCCAACTTAGCGGGGACCAAGAGACCCAGTACTTC. Translated, it gives CASSQLSGDQETQYF.

The chain uses TRBV5-1 and TRBJ1-1; D is undetermined. The length of the CDR3 is 13 residues. Trimming removed 1 base at V and 6 bases at J, with 10 bases between. Germline CDR1 SGHRS, CDR2 YFSETQ. The chain's CDR3 is CASSLSQDAEAFF. The CDR3 DNA reads TGCGCCAGCAGCTTGTCTCAGGACGCTGAAGCTTTCTTT.

This clonotype was seen more than once but under ten times. The V call is TRBV5-1, the J call TRBJ2-3; the match to TRBD2 covers 8 bases. The CDR3 loop spans 14 amino acids. Trimming cost V 5 bases and J 4 bases; bases outside gene matches: 6. CDR1 and CDR2 (germline): SGHRS, YFSETQ. CDR3 residues: CASRPGLVSDTQYF. The CDR3 region has the DNA TGCGCCAGCAGGCCGGGACTAGTCTCAGATACGCAGTATTTT.

V is TRBV9 and J is TRBJ2-7; 12 nucleotides line up with TRBD1. Germline-derived CDR1 and CDR2 are SGDLS and YYNGEE. Trimming at V came to 3 bases and at J to 10 bases, leaving 5 bases not matched to a gene. The length of the CDR3 is 13 residues. The CDR3 here is CASSAGTGGVQYF. Here the CDR3 DNA reads TGTGCCAGCAGCGCGGGGACAGGGGGCGTTCAGTACTTC.

The chain combines TRBV29-1 with TRBJ1-1; no firm D call. The CDR3 is 12 residues long. Trimming pared 3 bases from V and 6 bases from J, leaving 11 bases between. Germline V gene data show CDR1 as SQVTM and CDR2 as ANQGSEA. CDR3 bases: TGCAGCGTTGAGGAAGTGAGAGCTGAAGCTTTCTTT. Its protein product is CSVEEVRAEAFF.

This clonotype was seen only once. The junction and the germline gene differ at one end; a read error may be behind it. The rearrangement uses TRBV28 and TRBJ1-5; 8 bases fit TRBD1. Germline values: CDR1 MDHEN, CDR2 SYDVKM. CDR3 size: 15 residues. CDR3 loop: CASTLTGQGNQPQHF. For the CDR3, the DNA is TGTGCCAGCACCCTTACCGGACAGGGCAACCAGCCCCAGCATTTT.

This clonotype appeared a few times. The chain uses TRBV30 and TRBJ2-3, with D possibly TRBD2 on 6 matching bases. The V and J ends lost 5 bases and 1 base respectively, with 10 bases between them. The germline V gene encodes CDR1 GTSNPN and CDR2 SVGIG (reference sequence). The CDR3 covers 13 residues. The CDR3 DNA is TGTGCCTGGCGGGCTAGCGGCACAGATACGCAGTATTTT. Its translation: CAWRASGTDTQYF.

CDR3 DNA sequence: TGCAGTGCTCCGGGACAGGTCCAAGAGACCCAGTACTTC. Protein sequence: CSAPGQVQETQYF. The chain couples TRBV20-1 to TRBJ2-5; TRBD1 matches at 8 bases. Losses at the gene ends were 5 bases for V and 1 base for J; bases not matched to a gene: 3. CDR1 is DFQATT, CDR2 SNEGSKA, per germline (reference sequence). The CDR3 has 13 residues.

The V gene is TRBV10-3, the J gene TRBJ2-5; TRBD2 aligns across 8 bases. This CDR3 is 14 amino acids long. Per germline, CDR1 ENHRY and CDR2 SYGVKD. The trim removed 5 bases at V and 1 base at J, leaving 3 bases unmatched. The CDR3 reads CAISTLAAQETQYF. In DNA, the CDR3 is TGTGCCATCAGTACACTAGCGGCCCAAGAGACCCAGTACTTC.

This chain uses TRBV7-9 with TRBJ1-2; the D gene is possibly TRBD1 (5 bases). Trimming took 6 bases from V and 8 from J, leaving 13 bases between them. From germline, CDR1 is SEHNR and CDR2 FQNEAQ (reference sequence). The CDR3 totals 12 residues. This CDR3 reads CASSPRRDGYTF. The CDR3 DNA follows: TGTGCCAGCAGTCCACGTAGGGACGGCTACACCTTC.

V and J are TRBV20-1 and TRBJ1-1; a weak D match, TRBD1 (5 bases). The CDR3 covers 14 residues. The germline V and J ends were trimmed by 6 bases and 1 base, with 15 bases remaining between them. CDR1 and CDR2 from the germline V gene are DFQATT and SNEGSKA (reference sequence). The CDR3 is CSAPMGGANTEAFF. Written as DNA, the CDR3 is TGCAGTGCCCCAATGGGGGGTGCGAACACTGAAGCTTTCTTT.

The rearrangement joins TRBV10-3 to TRBJ1-1; D is ambiguous. Germline values: CDR1 ENHRY, CDR2 SYGVKD. The CDR3 length is 15 residues. V lost 0 bases to trimming and J lost 0 bases, with 8 bases between them. The CDR3 is CAISESGTLNTEAFF. The CDR3 DNA reads TGTGCCATCAGTGAGTCAGGCACTTTGAACACTGAAGCTTTCTTT.

Here the CDR3 DNA reads TGTGCAAGTCGCTTAGGCCTGGGGCGGGCGTCGACCCCTTGTCACACAGATACGCAGTATTTT. It translates to CASRLGLGRASTPCHTDTQYF. The chain combines TRBV12-2 with TRBJ2-3; the table's D call, TRBD1, was not checked against the DNA. TRBV12-2 is assigned pseudogene status. The CDR3 sequence is 21 residues long.

This clonotype showed up just a few times. The J gene is TRBJ1-1, the V gene TRBV7-9; tentatively, D is TRBD1 (5 bases). CDR1 and CDR2 (germline): SEHNR, FQNEAQ (reference sequence). This CDR3 is 15 amino acids long. The V end was cut by 3 bases, the J end by 1 base, with 12 bases between. The CDR3: CASSFPPGQNTEAFF. The CDR3 coding sequence is TGTGCCAGCAGCTTCCCCCCGGGGCAGAACACTGAAGCTTTCTTT.